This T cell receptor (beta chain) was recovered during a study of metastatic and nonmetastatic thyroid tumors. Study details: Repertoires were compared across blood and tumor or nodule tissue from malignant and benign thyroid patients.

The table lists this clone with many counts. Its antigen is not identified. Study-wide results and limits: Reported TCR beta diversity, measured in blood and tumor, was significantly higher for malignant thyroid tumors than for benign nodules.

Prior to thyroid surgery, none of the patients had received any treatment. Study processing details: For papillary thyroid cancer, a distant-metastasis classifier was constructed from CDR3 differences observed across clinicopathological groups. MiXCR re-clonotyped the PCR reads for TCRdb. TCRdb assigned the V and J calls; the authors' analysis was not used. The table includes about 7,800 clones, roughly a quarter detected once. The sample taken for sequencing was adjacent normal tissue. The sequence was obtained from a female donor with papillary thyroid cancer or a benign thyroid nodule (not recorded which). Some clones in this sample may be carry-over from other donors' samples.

The CDR3 DNA sequence: TGTGCCAGCAGTTTGTCCGCGGGTGAGCAGTTCTTC. Its protein is CASSLSAGEQFF. The chain uses TRBV6-2 or TRBV6-3 and TRBJ2-1; possible D gene TRBD2, 5 bases. Germline V gene lookup returns CDR1 MNHEY and CDR2 SVGEGT. V was cut by 4 bases and J by 9 bases, with 10 bases left in between. CDR3 length: 12 residues.